These 28 T cell receptor beta chains share one sample of origin, sequenced in a study of regulatory T cells in long-lasting Graves disease. Combining iRepertoire HTBI primers with Arm-PCR of CDR3 regions, the authors built TCR beta libraries. Via MiXCR, TCRdb re-called the multiplex PCR reads, giving one row per CDR3 protein. The sample contains under 700,000 distinct CDR3 sequences, around 15% of which appear only once. Time point denoted: newly diagnosed GD, antithyroid drugs for less than 3 months. RNA isolated from PBMCs was used to make the TCR library. The same sample was also studied in work on T cells in Graves' hyperthyroidism and ophthalmopathy.

The sequences come from peripheral blood mononuclear cells (PBMCs), collected at new diagnosis, from a patient treated with antithyroid drugs. Every receptor here comes from a woman aged 35-65 years with Graves disease.

The V and J genes are TRBV20-1 and TRBJ1-3; maybe TRBD1 (5 bases). Trimming removed 0 bases from V and 4 bases from J, with 10 bases in between. This CDR3 has 14 residues. The V gene's germline CDR1 is DFQATT and CDR2 SNEGSKA (reference sequence). Here the CDR3 reads CSAREGGDGNTIYF. The CDR3 coding sequence is TGCAGTGCTAGAGAGGGGGGGGACGGAAACACCATATATTTT.

In its sample, this clonotype was seen once. This may be a read error, as it is one base from a much larger clone. The chain combines TRBV30 with TRBJ1-1; D unresolved. The length of the CDR3 is 13 residues. The V end lost 1 base, the J end lost 3 bases, and 9 bases lay between the germline ends. The germline CDR1 and CDR2 sequences are GTSNPN and SVGIG (reference sequence). The CDR3 region is CAWSAELDTEAFF. As DNA, the CDR3 is TGTGCCTGGAGTGCTGAATTGGACACTGAAGCTTTCTTT.

This clonotype was observed many times. This chain uses TRBV7-3 with TRBJ2-1; 10 positions match TRBD2. The V and J ends lost 5 bases and 8 bases, in that order; junction bases with no gene match: 9. There are 15 residues in the CDR3. Germline lookup yields CDR1 SGHTA and CDR2 FQGTGA. The CDR3 nucleotides read TGTGCCAGCAGCACTTTAAGCGGGGGGGGGTATGAGCAGTTCTTC. It codes for CASSTLSGGGYEQFF. Complete variable domain (other parts from reference TRBV7-3 and TRBJ2-1): GAGVSQTPSNKVTEKGKYVELRCDPISGHTALYWYRQSLGQGPEFLIYFQGTGAADDSGLPNDRFFAVRPEGSVSTLKIQRTERGDSAVYLCASSTLSGGGYEQFFGPGTRLTVL.

The table lists this clonotype with many counts. This chain connects TRBV2 to TRBJ2-7; either TRBD1 or TRBD2 may fit D (5 bases each). Germline CDR1 is SNHLY and CDR2 is FYNNEI. The CDR3 extends over 13 amino acids. Trimming stripped 7 bases from V and 2 bases from J, with 12 bases between. CDR3 nucleotide sequence: TGTGCCAGCACCCGCAGGGACCCCTACGAGCAGTACTTC. Translated: CASTRRDPYEQYF.

This chain connects TRBV6-2 or TRBV6-3 to TRBJ2-4, with D unclear. This CDR3 has 17 amino acids. The V gene lost 0 bases and the J gene lost 0 bases, with 12 bases spanning the gap. The germline CDR1 and CDR2 sequences are MNHEY and SVGEGT. CDR3 in DNA: TGTGCCAGCAGTTACTCGATGTTCGATTTAGCCAAAAACATTCAGTACTTC. As protein: CASSYSMFDLAKNIQYF.

In its sample, this clonotype was seen a few times. This rearrangement joins TRBV10-3 to TRBJ1-2, with D uncertain. V shed 4 bases and J shed 6 bases, with 12 bases lying between them. CDR3 size: 13 residues. Germline V CDR1 and CDR2: ENHRY, SYGVKD. In nucleotides, the CDR3 is TGTGCCATCAGTGGCCCGGTCGGGGATGGCTACACCTTC. Its translation: CAISGPVGDGYTF.

The genes are TRBV19 and TRBJ2-1; the match to TRBD2 covers 7 bases. This CDR3 spans 14 amino acids. V shed 3 bases, J shed 4 bases, and the junction held 3 bases outside the gene matches. CDR1 is LNHDA, CDR2 SQIVND, per germline (reference sequence). CDR3 in DNA: TGTGCCAGTAGTATGGGGGGGGGGTACAATGAGCAGTTCTTC. Translating it yields CASSMGGGYNEQFF.

This clonotype was seen at least ten times. The chain employs TRBV2 and TRBJ1-6; no clear D gene. CDR3 length: 15 residues. Germline V gives CDR1 SNHLY, CDR2 FYNNEI. The ends were cut back, 10 bases at V and 0 bases at J, with 13 bases in the middle. CDR3 in DNA: TGTGCCACGGTGTCGGGGAGCTCCTATAATTCACCCCTCCACTTT. This encodes CATVSGSSYNSPLHF. Supplemented by reference TRBV2 and TRBJ1-6, the full variable domain reads EPEVTQTPSHQVTQMGQEVILRCVPISNHLYFYWYRQILGQKVEFLVSFYNNEISEKSEIFDDQFSVERPDGSNFTLKIRSTKLEDSAMYFCATVSGSSYNSPLHFGNGTRLTVT.

This clonotype was seen many times. The rearrangement joins TRBV28 to TRBJ1-2; a weak D match, TRBD1 (5 bases). The CDR3 contains 18 residues. Deletions cut 5 bases from V and 6 bases from J, with 28 bases between. Germline V gene sequence: CDR1 MDHEN, CDR2 SYDVKM. CDR3 sequence: CASSGGNSGLQVSHGYTF. The CDR3, as DNA: TGTGCCAGCAGTGGGGGAAACTCGGGACTACAAGTGTCACATGGCTACACCTTC.

This clonotype has only a few counts. The junction does not match germline at one end; this may be a read error. V gene TRBV20-1 combines with J gene TRBJ2-3, with 9 bases identical to TRBD2. The CDR3 has 15 residues. Germline CDR1 is DFQATT and CDR2 is SNEGSKA (reference sequence). The CDR3 sequence: CSPSGALRVTDTQYF. The CDR3 coding sequence is TGCAGTCCTAGCGGGGCCTTACGAGTCACAGATACGCAGTATTTT.

The rearrangement uses TRBV7-9 and TRBJ1-6, with 8 bases that match TRBD1. This CDR3 has 15 amino acids. Per the germline V gene, CDR1 is SEHNR and CDR2 is FQNEAQ (reference sequence). J was trimmed by 5 bases and V by 6 bases; bases with no gene match: 6. For the CDR3, the DNA is TGTGCCAGCAGTTCCCAGGGGGCGGATAATTCACCCCTCCACTTT. It translates to CASSSQGADNSPLHF.

This sequence joins TRBV11-1 and TRBJ2-3; D unclear. Germline V CDR1 and CDR2: SGHAT, FQDESV (reference sequence). Trimming left V 9 bases short and J 4 bases short, with 17 bases between. The CDR3 is 14 amino acids. The CDR3 here is CASTSAWRADTQYF. CDR3 in DNA: TGTGCCAGTACCTCAGCGTGGAGAGCAGATACGCAGTATTTT.

This clonotype appeared many times. J is TRBJ1-4 and V is TRBV5-1; perhaps TRBD1 as D (6 bases). This CDR3 is 15 amino acids long. The germline V gene encodes CDR1 SGHRS and CDR2 YFSETQ. Trimming shortened V by 0 bases and J by 8 bases, and 14 bases separated the two germline ends. CDR3 sequence (DNA): TGCGCCAGCAGCTTGGAGGGCAGGCAGGGGGAAAAACTGTTTTTT. It is translated as CASSLEGRQGEKLFF.

The chain joins TRBV6-1 to TRBJ1-4; no clear D gene. Trimming shortened V by 8 bases and J by 8 bases, and 12 bases separated the two germline ends. From germline, CDR1 is MNHNS and CDR2 SASEGT. The CDR3 has 12 amino acids. This CDR3 is CASAGANEKLFF. CDR3 DNA sequence: TGTGCCAGCGCCGGAGCAAACGAAAAACTGTTTTTT.

This clonotype was picked up many times. J is TRBJ2-5 and V is TRBV10-3; D unresolved. The germline V and J ends were trimmed by 2 bases and 5 bases, with 6 bases remaining between them. CDR3 size: 12 residues. Germline V gives CDR1 ENHRY, CDR2 SYGVKD. DNA for the CDR3: TGTGCCATCAGTGAGGAAGGGGAGACCCAGTACTTC. Translated, it gives CAISEEGETQYF.

The sample holds many counts of this clonotype. The J gene is TRBJ2-1, the V gene TRBV5-1, with TRBD1 identical over 7 bases. Germline lookup yields CDR1 SGHRS and CDR2 YFSETQ. The CDR3 length is 14 residues. Losses at the gene ends were 0 bases for V and 10 bases for J; bases not matched to a gene: 7. In DNA, the CDR3 is TGCGCCAGCAGCTTGGGACAGGGATTAGGGGAGCAGTTCTTC. Translated, it gives CASSLGQGLGEQFF.

The chain has TRBV5-1 and TRBJ2-3, with D maybe TRBD1 (6 bases). CDR1 SGHRS and CDR2 YFSETQ come from the germline V gene. Trimming stripped 4 bases from V and 2 bases from J, with 14 bases between. The CDR3 is 15 amino acids. The CDR3 is CASSARDTITDTQYF. The CDR3 DNA sequence: TGCGCCAGCAGCGCCCGGGACACAATCACAGATACGCAGTATTTT. Based on the CDR3 plus reference TRBV5-1 and TRBJ2-3, the full variable domain is KAGVTQTPRYLIKTRGQQVTLSCSPISGHRSVSWYQQTPGQGLQFLFEYFSETQRNKGNFPGRFSGRQFSNSRSEMNVSTLELGDSALYLCASSARDTITDTQYFGPGTRLTVL.

The chain joins TRBV28 to TRBJ1-1, with D possibly being TRBD1 (5 bases). This CDR3 contains 15 residues. Deletions cut 5 bases from V and 5 bases from J, with 18 bases between. The germline gives CDR1 MDHEN, CDR2 SYDVKM. The chain's CDR3 is CASSGDRGVRTEAFF. Written as DNA, the CDR3 is TGTGCCAGCAGTGGGGACCGAGGGGTGAGGACTGAAGCTTTCTTT.

This clonotype was seen repeatedly, ten times or more. The chain employs TRBV28 and TRBJ1-5, with 9 bases that match TRBD1. The CDR3 has 18 amino acids. From germline, CDR1 is MDHEN and CDR2 SYDVKM. V was clipped by 0 bases and J by 9 bases; unmatched bases: 15. In DNA, the CDR3 is TGTGCCAGCAGTTTATGGCGAGTTAAGGGACAGGGACCTCTGCCCCAGCATTTT. Its protein is CASSLWRVKGQGPLPQHF.

The chain carries TRBV6-1 and TRBJ1-1; D is unresolved. From germline, CDR1 is MNHNS and CDR2 SASEGT. V was clipped by 3 bases and J by 5 bases, with 10 bases between them. This CDR3 is built from 13 residues. The CDR3 reads CASSDMGYTEAFF. In DNA form, the CDR3 reads TGTGCCAGCAGTGACATGGGGTATACTGAAGCTTTCTTT.

This clonotype was detected ten times or more. The chain carries TRBV5-1 and TRBJ2-3; D gene ambiguous. CDR3 size: 15 residues. V was pared by 4 bases and J by 0 bases, with 12 bases between. The germline V gene has CDR1 SGHRS and CDR2 YFSETQ. The chain's CDR3 is CASSIGSVSTDTQYF. CDR3 bases: TGCGCCAGCAGCATCGGAAGCGTTAGCACAGATACGCAGTATTTT.

This clonotype has more than one count but fewer than ten. The CDR3 loop reads CASSTGGPYGYTF. The CDR3 bases are TGTGCCAGTAGTACCGGCGGCCCCTATGGCTACACCTTC. The chain has TRBV19 and TRBJ1-2; D gene ambiguous. The CDR3 has 13 residues. Trimming shortened V by 4 bases and J by 4 bases, and 10 bases separated the two germline ends. The germline V gene has CDR1 LNHDA and CDR2 SQIVND (reference sequence).

This clonotype appeared many times. The V call is TRBV20-1, the J call TRBJ2-3; TRBD2 matches 10 bases. Per germline, CDR1 DFQATT and CDR2 SNEGSKA (reference sequence). This CDR3 comprises 15 residues. The V segment lost 1 base and the J segment 0 bases; nucleotides outside the gene matches: 1. The CDR3 DNA reads as TGCAGTGCTAGAGGACTAGCGGGTAGCACAGATACGCAGTATTTT. Translation gives CSARGLAGSTDTQYF.

There are a few counts of this clonotype. The CDR3 DNA reads as TGCGCCAGCAGCTTGAGTTCGGGGAGCACTGAAGCTTTCTTT. Amino acid sequence: CASSLSSGSTEAFF. The rearrangement links TRBV5-1 to TRBJ1-1, with D unresolved. CDR1 is SGHRS and CDR2 is YFSETQ in the germline V gene. The ends were cut back, 1 base at V and 4 bases at J, with 11 bases in the middle. The CDR3 runs 14 residues.

This clonotype has only a few counts. This chain links TRBV2 with TRBJ2-2; 14 nucleotides line up with TRBD2. The ends lost 7 bases at V and 1 base at J; junction bases unmatched: 5. The CDR3 is made up of 17 amino acids. The germline gives CDR1 SNHLY, CDR2 FYNNEI. CDR3 loop: CASTGTSGGLNTGELFF. CDR3 sequence (DNA): TGTGCCAGCACCGGGACTAGCGGGGGCCTGAACACCGGGGAGCTGTTTTTT.

This clonotype came up many times. The V and J genes are TRBV6-1 and TRBJ1-1; weak D call: TRBD1 (5 bases). Germline CDR1 reads MNHNS; CDR2 reads SASEGT. The CDR3 runs 14 residues. The V end lost 6 bases, the J end lost 6 bases, and 17 bases lay between the germline ends. This chain's CDR3 is CASSPAGEGSEAFF. CDR3 bases: TGTGCCAGCAGCCCCGCGGGGGAAGGTTCTGAAGCTTTCTTT.

The chain uses TRBV4-1 and TRBJ1-5; no reliable D call. Trimming took off 0 bases at V and 5 bases at J, with 5 bases between the two ends. The CDR3 runs to 13 residues. Germline lookup yields CDR1 MGHRA and CDR2 YSYEKL. This chain's CDR3 is CASSQDADQPQHF. The CDR3, as DNA: TGCGCCAGCAGCCAAGACGCCGATCAGCCCCAGCATTTT.

A few counts support this clonotype. The genes are TRBV7-9 and TRBJ1-1; maybe TRBD1 (6 bases). V gave up 3 bases and J gave up 8 bases, with 19 bases separating them. The CDR3 is 15 residues long. Germline V gene data show CDR1 as SEHNR and CDR2 as FQNEAQ (reference sequence). The CDR3 nucleotides are TGTGCCAGCAGCTTGTTTTTTGGGGGGGCGAAGGAAGCTTTCTTT. It yields the protein CASSLFFGGAKEAFF.